The 10 T cell receptor beta chains presented below share a single source sample, sequenced in a study of T cells in Graves' hyperthyroidism and ophthalmopathy. Template material for amplifying TCR beta CDR3 regions consisted of RNA transcripts. The study used the HTBI primer set for a first-round RT-PCR of the TCR CDR3. TCRdb ran MiXCR on the multiplex PCR reads and lists one entry per CDR3 protein. The sample shows hundreds of thousands of distinct CDR3 sequences, just under 20% of them seen only once. Sequenced sample: blood. Receptor source: a man in his forties with Graves' ophthalmopathy.

This clonotype was counted between two and nine times. The rearrangement uses TRBV7-2 and TRBJ2-5, with D possibly matching TRBD1 (5 bases). The CDR3 consists of 15 residues. With 5 bases removed from V and 5 bases from J, the gap between germline ends came to 18 bases. Germline V gives CDR1 SGHTA, CDR2 FQGNSA. The CDR3 DNA is TGTGCCAGCAGCCCTCAAGGGGCTTTTGGGGAGACCCAGTACTTC. Translating it yields CASSPQGAFGETQYF.

This sequence joins TRBV5-1 and TRBJ1-1; 11 bases align to TRBD1. This CDR3 spans 14 amino acids. Trimming cost V 3 bases and J 6 bases; bases outside gene matches: 4. Germline V gives CDR1 SGHRS, CDR2 YFSETQ. CDR3 bases: TGCGCCAGCAGCTCCGGGACAGGGGGGGCTGAAGCTTTCTTT. It specifies CASSSGTGGAEAFF. Full variable domain (remainder filled in from reference TRBV5-1 and TRBJ1-1): KAGVTQTPRYLIKTRGQQVTLSCSPISGHRSVSWYQQTPGQGLQFLFEYFSETQRNKGNFPGRFSGRQFSNSRSEMNVSTLELGDSALYLCASSSGTGGAEAFFGQGTRLTVV.

This clonotype was detected a few times. The V and J genes are TRBV5-1 and TRBJ1-3; D not resolved. The ends were cut back, 0 bases at V and 4 bases at J, with 14 bases in the middle. The CDR3 contains 16 residues. CDR1 SGHRS and CDR2 YFSETQ come from the germline V gene. The CDR3 here is CASSLGRTRWGNTIYF. The CDR3 DNA is TGCGCCAGCAGCTTGGGGAGGACTAGATGGGGAAACACCATATATTTT.

This clonotype was counted many times. V usage is TRBV20-1 and J usage is TRBJ1-3; a weak D match, TRBD1 (6 bases). Germline values: CDR1 DFQATT, CDR2 SNEGSKA (reference sequence). This CDR3 has 15 residues. The V gene lost 0 bases and the J gene lost 1 base, with 10 bases spanning the gap. CDR3 region: CSAREGAGSGNTIYF. The DNA for the CDR3 is TGCAGTGCTAGAGAGGGGGCGGGGTCTGGAAACACCATATATTTT.

The table lists this clonotype with many counts. V and J are TRBV11-3 and TRBJ2-1; 8 bases agree with TRBD2. Germline CDR1 SGHNT, CDR2 YENEEA. CDR3 size: 14 residues. V was clipped by 5 bases and J by 3 bases; unmatched bases: 3. The CDR3 region has the DNA TGTGCCAGCAGCCAGGGGACTAGCTACAATGAGCAGTTCTTC. This translates into CASSQGTSYNEQFF.

In its sample, this clonotype was seen a few times. This chain uses TRBV19 with TRBJ1-6, with TRBD1 matching over 8 bases. Losses at the gene ends were 3 bases for V and 7 bases for J; bases not matched to a gene: 2. The CDR3 sequence is 14 residues long. The germline gives CDR1 LNHDA, CDR2 SQIVND (reference sequence). This CDR3 reads CASSIRGPNSPLHF. CDR3 DNA: TGTGCCAGTAGTATCAGGGGGCCGAATTCACCCCTCCACTTT. The full variable domain, with the rest looked up from reference TRBV19 and TRBJ1-6, is DGGITQSPKYLFRKEGQNVTLSCEQNLNHDAMYWYRQDPGQGLRLIYYSQIVNDFQKGDIAEGYSVSREKKESFPLTVTSAQKNPTAFYLCASSIRGPNSPLHFGNGTRLTVT.

With respect to this clonotype: Being one base from a much bigger clone, this may be a read error. The rearrangement joins TRBV2 to TRBJ2-3, with a tentative D call TRBD2 (6 bases). CDR3 length: 13 residues. CDR1 is SNHLY and CDR2 is FYNNEI in the germline V gene. The CDR3 spells CVSSDGGKNTQYF. The CDR3 nucleotides read TGTGTCAGCAGTGATGGGGGGAAGAATACGCAGTATTTT.

The V and J genes are TRBV15 and TRBJ2-5; the D is unclear. Between the trimmed V and J ends, which lost 1 base and 2 bases, there was a span of 11 bases. Germline V gene lookup returns CDR1 LNHNV and CDR2 YYDKDF (reference sequence). The CDR3 spans 15 residues. CDR3 DNA sequence: TGTGCCACCAGCAGAGGGGCCGTCGCTCAAGAGACCCAGTACTTC. Translation: CATSRGAVAQETQYF.

This clonotype appeared a single time. The rearrangement joins TRBV2 to TRBJ2-1; 14 positions agree with TRBD2. There are 17 residues in the CDR3. J gave up 0 bases and V 7 bases, and 5 bases lay outside the gene matches. The germline CDR1 and CDR2 sequences are SNHLY and FYNNEI. CDR3 sequence (DNA): TGTGCCAGCAACGGACTAGCGGGAGGAATCTCCTACAATGAGCAGTTCTTC. Its translation: CASNGLAGGISYNEQFF.

Note on this clonotype: This sequence may be a read error, since a much larger clone differs from it by one base. The chain has TRBV18 and TRBJ1-5, with unresolved D. This CDR3 has 13 amino acids. Germline-derived CDR1 and CDR2 are KGHSH and LQKENI. The CDR3 DNA sequence: TGTGCCGGCTCACCAGGTGAGAATCAGCCCCAGCATTTT. Translating it yields CAGSPGENQPQHF. Filled out from reference TRBV18 and TRBJ1-5, the complete variable domain reads NAGVMQNPRHLVRRRGQEARLRCSPMKGHSHVYWYRQLPEEGLKFMVYLQKENIIDESGMPKERFSAEFPKEGPSILRIQQVVRGDSAAYFCAGSPGENQPQHFGDGTRLSIL.